These T cell receptor beta chains were read from a single sample in a study of blood T cell repertoires in COVID-19. Profiled with immunoSEQ multiplex PCR; TCRdb holds only in-frame clones, not every one. The sample has 360,000 or so clones; 75% to 90% are singletons. Sequencing input: PBMCs or T cells enriched from blood (not recorded which). These receptors were obtained from a woman aged 45-59 years who had recovered from COVID-19. Both conserved end residues are part of each CDR3. D genes are given only for firm matches. For some rows the clone size is stated as once, few or many, or as a class when expanded; others skip it.

TRBV7-8	.	.	TRBJ2-6	TGTGCCAGCAGCTTAGCCGTCCCTGGGGCCAACGTCCTGACTTTC	CASSLAVPGANVLTF
TRBV6-2/TRBV6-3	.	TRBD1	TRBJ2-7	TGTGCCAGCAGTTACGATTTGAAATGGACAGGAGGTTCCGAGCAGTACTTC	CASSYDLKWTGGSEQYF
TRBV4-3	.	.	TRBJ2-7	TGCGCCAGCAGCCAAGATTGGGCGGCAGGGGTTTTCTACGAGCAGTACTTC	CASSQDWAAGVFYEQYF
TRBV11-2	.	.	TRBJ1-5	TGTGCCAGCAGCAACGGGAATCAGCCCCAGCATTTT	CASSNGNQPQHF
TRBV6-2/TRBV6-3	.	.	TRBJ1-5	TGTGCCAGCAGTTACTCGGGGGGGAATCAGCCCCAGCATTTT	CASSYSGGNQPQHF
TRBV7-2	.	.	TRBJ2-7	TGTGCCAGCGTCCGGGACACAGGTGACGAGCAGTACTTC	CASVRDTGDEQYF
TRBV9	.	.	TRBJ2-3	TGTGCCAGCAGCGTAGCGGGAGATACGCAGTATTTT	CASSVAGDTQYF
TRBV11-3	.	.	TRBJ1-1	TGTGCCAGCAGCTCCAAAGGGGCAGGGTGGTACACTGAAGCTTTCTTT	CASSSKGAGWYTEAFF
TRBV5-1	.	.	TRBJ1-4	TGCGCCAGCAGCAAGGACACACCAGAAGTAAATGAAAAACTGTTTTTT	CASSKDTPEVNEKLFF
TRBV7-3	.	TRBD1	TRBJ2-2	TGTGCCAGCAGCTTATCGACCTTGACAGGGGTATCCGGGGAGCTGTTTTTT	CASSLSTLTGVSGELFF
TRBV20-1	.	TRBD2	TRBJ2-5	TGCAGTGCTAGTTCTGGCGGGGGGACCCAAGAGACCCAGTACTTC	CSASSGGGTQETQYF
TRBV19	.	TRBD1	TRBJ1-1	TGTGCCAGTAGTTTGGACAGGGTGAACACTGAAGCTTTCTTT	CASSLDRVNTEAFF
TRBV7-9	.	TRBD1	TRBJ1-2	TGTGCCAGCAGGGGGCCACGGACAGGTGGGAACTATGGCTACACCTTC	CASRGPRTGGNYGYTF
TRBV5-1	.	.	TRBJ1-4	TGCGCCAGCAGCTTGGCCGACTTTAATGAAAAACTGTTTTTT	CASSLADFNEKLFF
TRBV6-2/TRBV6-3	.	.	TRBJ1-1	TGTGCCAGCAGTTACCCCGAGACTGAAGCTTTCTTT	CASSYPETEAFF
TRBV2	.	.	TRBJ1-1	TGTGCCAGCAGTGGCCTAGGGGGGGCGGTTACTGAAGCTTTCTTT	CASSGLGGAVTEAFF
TRBV27	.	.	TRBJ1-1	TGTGCCAGCAGTTTGACCCGGACAGCTGAAGCTTTCTTT	CASSLTRTAEAFF
TRBV27	few	TRBD1	TRBJ1-2	TGTGCCAGTCTGGGACAGGGGGCAAATGGCTACACCTTC	CASLGQGANGYTF
TRBV5-1	.	.	TRBJ2-1	TGCGCCAGCTCCCGTACCCAGAGGGGTAGTGGACAGAATAATGAGCAGTTCTTC	CASSRTQRGSGQNNEQFF
TRBV6-5	.	TRBD2	TRBJ2-2	TGTGCCAGCAGTTACTCGATGGGAGGGTCCGGGGAGCTGTTTTTT	CASSYSMGGSGELFF
TRBV20-1	.	TRBD1	TRBJ1-5	TGCAGTGCTAGTGAGGGGGCCTATAGCAATCAGCCCCAGCATTTT	CSASEGAYSNQPQHF
TRBV5-6	.	TRBD2	TRBJ2-4	TGTGCCAGCAGCTTGTGGGGAGGGGTTGGCGACATTCAGTACTTC	CASSLWGGVGDIQYF
TRBV7-6	.	TRBD1	TRBJ1-5	TGTGCCAGCAGCGTCGGGACAGGGAGGGATCAGCCCCAGCATTTT	CASSVGTGRDQPQHF
TRBV7-2	.	.	TRBJ2-3	TGTGCCAGCAGCTTAGTTGTCCCTAGCACAGATACGCAGTATTTT	CASSLVVPSTDTQYF
TRBV4-3	.	.	TRBJ1-2	TGCGCCAGCAGCCAAGACGCACAGGGTAGTCGCGGCTACACCTTC	CASSQDAQGSRGYTF
TRBV30	.	.	TRBJ2-1	TGTGCCTGGAGTGTAGCAGCGAGCTCCTACAATGAGCAGTTCTTC	CAWSVAASSYNEQFF
TRBV20-1	.	TRBD1	TRBJ1-5	TGCAGTGCTAGTAACGTCCTCGGGACAGGGGAAACCTATAGCAATCAGCCCCAGCATTTT	CSASNVLGTGETYSNQPQHF
TRBV5-1	.	.	TRBJ1-2	TGCGCCAGCACCCTGGGGCAGCCAGCAAACTATGGCTACACCTTC	CASTLGQPANYGYTF
TRBV9	.	TRBD1	TRBJ1-4	TGTGCCAGCAGCCCTTCCGACAGGGCCCTTAATGAAAAACTGTTTTTT	CASSPSDRALNEKLFF
TRBV11-3	.	TRBD2	TRBJ2-1	TGTGCCAGCAGCTTAGAGGGGCCGGGGGGGAGGTACCATGAGCAGTTCTTC	CASSLEGPGGRYHEQFF
TRBV24-1	.	.	TRBJ2-1	TGTGCCACCAGTGATTTGGTGTGGGGAGGGCAGTTCTTC	CATSDLVWGGQFF
TRBV28	.	.	TRBJ1-2	TGTGCCAGCAGTTTCCCCCCGTTCGGAGGGGAAGACTATGGCTACACCTTC	CASSFPPFGGEDYGYTF
TRBV7-9	.	TRBD1	TRBJ1-1	TGTGCCAGCAGCTTAGAGGGGGCCGGAACTGAAGCTTTCTTT	CASSLEGAGTEAFF